A single sample is the source of the 16 T cell receptor beta chains below, sequenced in a study of shared clonotypes between healthy human individuals. Naive CD8 cells, CD45RO-negative and positively selected for CCR7, excluded terminally differentiated effector memory CD45RA+ cells. Assay: immunoSEQ multiplex PCR; the TCRdb copy retains only in-frame clones and omits some. The sample has approximately 650,000 clones, about 95% seen once; the top ten hold approximately 0.1%. The sample taken for sequencing was naive CD8+ T cells sorted from blood. Receptor source: a young woman in good health.

The chain links TRBV28 to TRBJ2-3; D gene uncertain. The CDR3 is 14 amino acids. The germline V and J ends were trimmed by 6 bases and 2 bases, with 12 bases remaining between them. The germline V gene has CDR1 MDHEN and CDR2 SYDVKM. The CDR3 DNA reads TGTGCCAGCAGCTCCCTCAAATTCACAGATACGCAGTATTTT. Amino acid sequence: CASSSLKFTDTQYF.

The chain has TRBV29-1 and TRBJ1-2, with D possibly TRBD1 on 6 matching bases. Germline CDR1 reads SQVTM; CDR2 reads ANQGSEA. The CDR3 extends over 15 amino acids. The ends were cut back, 3 bases at V and 3 bases at J, with 17 bases in the middle. In nucleotides, the CDR3 is TGCAGCGTTGAGGCCCTGAGGGGGGAGTACTATGGCTACACCTTC. Its protein product is CSVEALRGEYYGYTF.

This clone appeared a few times. Additional DNA sequences in this sample encode the identical CDR3. This rearrangement joins TRBV28 to TRBJ2-1; D is ambiguous. Germline V gene lookup returns CDR1 MDHEN and CDR2 SYDVKM. The CDR3 covers 11 residues. V was cut by 5 bases and J by 5 bases, with 4 bases left in between. The CDR3 spells CASSTNNEQFF. The CDR3 coding sequence is TGTGCCAGCAGTACAAACAATGAGCAGTTCTTC.

J is TRBJ2-1 and V is TRBV27; tentative D call: TRBD2 (6 bases). The length of the CDR3 is 14 residues. V was pared by 4 bases and J by 3 bases, with 10 bases between. Germline V gives CDR1 MNHEY, CDR2 SMNVEV (reference sequence). CDR3 sequence reads: CASSYGRGYNEQFF. CDR3 in DNA: TGTGCCAGCAGTTATGGGCGGGGCTACAATGAGCAGTTCTTC.

The CDR3 sequence is CAWSGAWGTEAFF. CDR3 DNA: TGTGCCTGGAGTGGGGCGTGGGGCACTGAAGCTTTCTTT. J is TRBJ1-1 and V is TRBV30; D call uncertain. V lost 1 base to trimming and J lost 4 bases, with 10 bases between them. Germline CDR1 is GTSNPN and CDR2 is SVGIG (reference sequence). CDR3 length equals 13 residues.

This CDR3 reads CASRERQGVNEQYF. In DNA form, the CDR3 reads TGCGCCAGCAGGGAACGACAGGGGGTGAACGAGCAGTACTTC. The J gene is TRBJ2-7, the V gene TRBV4-1; 9 bases agree with TRBD1. The CDR3 totals 14 residues. V was clipped by 6 bases and J by 5 bases; unmatched bases: 8. Germline assignment: CDR1 MGHRA and CDR2 YSYEKL.

V gene TRBV6-5 combines with J gene TRBJ2-3; D remains unclear. V lost 0 bases and J 3 bases, leaving 7 bases between the germline ends. Germline CDR1 and CDR2: MNHEY and SVGAGI. The CDR3 extends over 14 amino acids. CDR3 DNA: TGTGCCAGCAGTTACTCTGCCCTGACAGATACGCAGTATTTT. It yields the protein CASSYSALTDTQYF.

Of note for this clone: In the same sample, other DNA sequences code for this CDR3. This chain links TRBV27 with TRBJ1-1; D is unresolved. The CDR3 loop spans 14 amino acids. Deletions cut 3 bases from V and 0 bases from J, with 8 bases between. Germline CDR1 reads MNHEY; CDR2 reads SMNVEV (reference sequence). CDR3 in amino acids: CASSFGGMNTEAFF. For the CDR3, the DNA is TGTGCCAGCAGTTTCGGTGGGATGAACACTGAAGCTTTCTTT.

This clone turned up a few times. This chain links TRBV7-3 with TRBJ2-1, with 7 bases matching TRBD2. The junction had 10 bases not matched to a gene; V was cut back by 3 bases and J by 5 bases. The CDR3 covers 16 residues. Germline lookup yields CDR1 SGHTA and CDR2 FQGTGA. The CDR3: CASSLSESGTNNEQFF. The CDR3 DNA follows: TGTGCCAGCAGCTTGTCGGAAAGCGGGACGAACAATGAGCAGTTCTTC.

The chain has TRBV7-9 and TRBJ1-3; D unclear. Looked up from germline, CDR1 is SEHNR and CDR2 is FQNEAQ (reference sequence). The CDR3 is made up of 14 amino acids. V was pared by 1 base and J by 4 bases, with 8 bases between. The CDR3 coding sequence is TGTGCCAGCAGCTTAGGAGGATGGGGAAACACCATATATTTT. As protein: CASSLGGWGNTIYF. The full variable domain, its missing parts supplied by reference TRBV7-9 and TRBJ1-3, is DTGVSQNPRHKITKRGQNVTFRCDPISEHNRLYWYRQTLGQGPEFLTYFQNEAQLEKSRLLSDRFSAERPKGSFSTLEIQRTEQGDSAMYLCASSLGGWGNTIYFGEGSWLTVV.

This chain uses TRBV2 with TRBJ2-1; D remains ambiguous. The germline CDR1 and CDR2 sequences are SNHLY and FYNNEI. CDR3 size: 11 residues. Trimming cost V 5 bases and J 4 bases, with 3 bases left between them. The CDR3 sequence is CASSSYNEQFF. CDR3 nucleotides: TGTGCCAGCAGTTCTTACAATGAGCAGTTCTTC. Full variable domain (outside the CDR3, taken from reference TRBV2 and TRBJ2-1): EPEVTQTPSHQVTQMGQEVILRCVPISNHLYFYWYRQILGQKVEFLVSFYNNEISEKSEIFDDQFSVERPDGSNFTLKIRSTKLEDSAMYFCASSSYNEQFFGPGTRLTVL.

The CDR3 loop is CASSSPTSGSYEQYF. The CDR3 nucleotides read TGTGCCAGCAGCTCCCCGACTAGCGGGAGTTACGAGCAGTACTTC. The chain uses TRBV13 and TRBJ2-7; 12 bases align to TRBD2. Germline-derived CDR1 and CDR2 are PRHDT and FYEKMQ (reference sequence). The length of the CDR3 is 15 residues. V gave up 4 bases and J gave up 4 bases; unmatched junction bases: 5. Variable domain in full (rest from reference TRBV13 and TRBJ2-7): AAGVIQSPRHLIKEKRETATLKCYPIPRHDTVYWYQQGPGQDPQFLISFYEKMQSDKGSIPDRFSAQQFSDYHSELNMSSLELGDSALYFCASSSPTSGSYEQYFGPGTRLTVT.

The chain has TRBV5-5 and TRBJ2-3; D unclear. Per the germline V gene, CDR1 is SGHKS and CDR2 is YYEKEE (reference sequence). The CDR3 consists of 15 residues. V was shortened by 4 bases and J by 0 bases, with 12 bases between the two germline ends. CDR3 residues: CASSPRQGSTDTQYF. CDR3 nucleotide sequence: TGTGCCAGCAGCCCCCGACAAGGTAGCACAGATACGCAGTATTTT.

As DNA, the CDR3 is TGTGCCAGCAGTTACCCGGGTGGGAGCTCCGGTGAGCAGTTCTTC. Residues: CASSYPGGSSGEQFF. The chain has TRBV7-9 and TRBJ2-1; maybe TRBD2 (5 bases). There are 15 residues in the CDR3. The V end lost 6 bases, the J end lost 9 bases, and 21 bases lay between the germline ends. Per the germline V gene, CDR1 is SEHNR and CDR2 is FQNEAQ (reference sequence).

The chain recombines TRBV30 with TRBJ1-2; TRBD1 might be the D (5 bases). Germline-derived CDR1 and CDR2 are GTSNPN and SVGIG (reference sequence). There are 13 residues in the CDR3. V lost 4 bases and J lost 8, with 17 bases in between. CDR3 coding DNA: TGTGCCTGGAATGAAGCCAGGGCCACCGGCTACACCTTC. Encoded protein: CAWNEARATGYTF.

The chain employs TRBV11-3 and TRBJ2-7; 11 bases are shared with TRBD1. The CDR3 sequence is 14 residues long. The junction had 3 bases not matched to a gene; V was cut back by 4 bases and J by 4 bases. Per germline, CDR1 SGHNT and CDR2 YENEEA. The CDR3 reads CASSWDRGEYEQYF. CDR3 nucleotides: TGTGCCAGCAGCTGGGACAGGGGGGAGTACGAGCAGTACTTC.